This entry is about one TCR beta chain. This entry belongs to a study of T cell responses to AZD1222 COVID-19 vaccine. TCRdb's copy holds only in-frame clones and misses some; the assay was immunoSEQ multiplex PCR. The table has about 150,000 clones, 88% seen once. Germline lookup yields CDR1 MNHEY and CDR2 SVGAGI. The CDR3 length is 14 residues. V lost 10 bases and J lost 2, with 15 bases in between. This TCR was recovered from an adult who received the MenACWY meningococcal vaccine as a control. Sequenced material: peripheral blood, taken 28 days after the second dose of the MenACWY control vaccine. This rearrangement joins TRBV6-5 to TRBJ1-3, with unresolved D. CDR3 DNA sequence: TGTGCCACCGATACAACATGGACTGGAAACACCATATATTTT. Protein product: CATDTTWTGNTIYF.